Below are 24 T cell receptor beta chains sequenced from a single sample in a study of cytomegalovirus exposure and HLA in healthy donors. Primers: 60 Vbeta forward and 13 Jbeta reverse. Produced via immunoSEQ multiplex PCR; TCRdb's table is partial and in-frame only. Counted here are over 150,000 clones, approximately 80% occurring once; the ten biggest clones make up less than 3%. Specimen: PBMCs. The receptor set was obtained from a male donor in good health and CMV-seronegative.

V and J are TRBV9 and TRBJ2-1; 8 positions agree with TRBD2. The V segment lost 2 bases and the J segment 1 base; nucleotides outside the gene matches: 5. This CDR3 comprises 16 residues. Germline-derived CDR1 and CDR2 are SGDLS and YYNGEE. The CDR3 spells CASSVSVAGSYNEQFF. For the CDR3, the DNA is TGTGCCAGCAGCGTTTCGGTAGCGGGATCCTACAATGAGCAGTTCTTC.

This clone has only a few counts. V gene TRBV6-1 combines with J gene TRBJ1-5; 7 positions agree with TRBD1. The CDR3 totals 15 residues. Germline assignment: CDR1 MNHNS and CDR2 SASEGT. V lost 3 bases to trimming and J lost 1 base; unmatched junction nucleotides: 3. The CDR3, as DNA: TGTGCCAGCAGTGATAACAGGGGAAGCAATCAGCCCCAGCATTTT. Its protein product is CASSDNRGSNQPQHF.

The sample holds one count of this clone. The chain links TRBV5-1 to TRBJ2-7; a weak D match, TRBD2 (5 bases). CDR3 length equals 15 residues. V shed 7 bases and J shed 6 bases, with 23 bases lying between them. The V gene's germline CDR1 is SGHRS and CDR2 YFSETQ. The DNA of the CDR3 is TGCGCCAGCCACTCGGGAAAAGCGACCCTCGGCGAGCAGTACTTC. Translated, it gives CASHSGKATLGEQYF.

V is TRBV6-6 and J is TRBJ1-3, with a weak D call TRBD1 (5 bases). V dropped 7 bases and J dropped 0 bases, with 7 bases sitting between them. From germline, CDR1 is MNHNY and CDR2 SVGAGI (reference sequence). The CDR3 length is 13 residues. The CDR3 region is CASTRASGNTIYF. Here the CDR3 DNA reads TGTGCCAGCACCAGGGCCTCTGGAAACACCATATATTTT.

This chain joins TRBV6-5 and TRBJ2-2; D might be TRBD2 (6 bases). V shed 5 bases and J shed 6 bases, with 10 bases lying between them. This CDR3 spans 13 amino acids. Germline assignment: CDR1 MNHEY and CDR2 SVGAGI. CDR3 residues: CASSRAGPGELFF. CDR3 sequence (DNA): TGTGCCAGCAGTCGAGCGGGCCCCGGGGAGCTGTTTTTT.

V and J are TRBV5-4 and TRBJ2-7; 9 nucleotides align to TRBD1. Trimming removed 5 bases from V and 4 bases from J; junction bases left unmatched: 7. From germline, CDR1 is SGHNT and CDR2 YYREEE (reference sequence). The CDR3 totals 14 residues. In DNA, the CDR3 is TGTGCCAGCAGACAAGGACAGGGGTTTTACGAGCAGTACTTC. Translating gives CASRQGQGFYEQYF. Full variable domain (outside the CDR3, taken from reference TRBV5-4 and TRBJ2-7): ETGVTQSPTHLIKTRGQQVTLRCSSQSGHNTVSWYQQALGQGPQFIFQYYREEENGRGNFPPRFSGLQFPNYSSELNVNALELDDSALYLCASRQGQGFYEQYFGPGTRLTVT.

The chain uses TRBV11-2 and TRBJ1-1, with a weak D call TRBD1 (5 bases). CDR3 length: 14 amino acids. The germline CDR1 and CDR2 sequences are SGHAT and FQNNGV. V was clipped by 4 bases and J by 3 bases, with 12 bases between them. For the CDR3, the DNA is TGTGCCAGCAGCTGGGGACTTGTTCACACTGAAGCTTTCTTT. Its translation is CASSWGLVHTEAFF. Together with reference TRBV11-2 and TRBJ1-1, the CDR3 gives the full variable domain: EAGVAQSPRYKIIEKRQSVAFWCNPISGHATLYWYQQILGQGPKLLIQFQNNGVVDDSQLPKDRFSAERLKGVDSTLKIQPAKLEDSAVYLCASSWGLVHTEAFFGQGTRLTVV.

This clone was counted once. Mismatch with germline at one junction end may stem from a read error. The rearrangement links TRBV25-1 to TRBJ2-6; 7 bases align to TRBD2. The CDR3 has 16 amino acids. CDR1 and CDR2 from the germline V gene are MGHDK and SYGVNS. The CDR3 spells CASSDLGGSGANVLPF. CDR3 bases: TGTGCCAGCAGTGATCTGGGGGGGTCTGGGGCCAACGTCCTGCCTTTC.

The chain employs TRBV9 and TRBJ2-1; possibly TRBD2 for D (6 bases). The V gene lost 2 bases and the J gene lost 2 bases, with 11 bases spanning the gap. This CDR3 spans 15 amino acids. CDR1 is SGDLS, CDR2 YYNGEE, per germline. CDR3 amino acids: CASSVNGRPYNEQFF. Here the CDR3 DNA reads TGTGCCAGCAGCGTTAACGGGAGACCCTACAATGAGCAGTTCTTC.

This clone was recorded once. The rearrangement uses TRBV27 and TRBJ1-2; D is possibly TRBD1 (5 bases). The CDR3 is made up of 14 amino acids. Trimming shortened V by 6 bases and J by 2 bases, and 13 bases separated the two germline ends. The germline CDR1 and CDR2 sequences are MNHEY and SMNVEV (reference sequence). CDR3 in amino acids: CASRTLTDNYGYTF. CDR3 nucleotide sequence: TGTGCCAGCAGGACCTTGACAGACAACTATGGCTACACCTTC.

This chain uses TRBV7-2 with TRBJ2-7; TRBD1 agrees at 10 bases. The CDR3 is 17 amino acids. Trimming cost V 1 base and J 2 bases; bases outside gene matches: 8. The germline gives CDR1 SGHTA, CDR2 FQGNSA. Here the CDR3 reads CASSLGPRDRGTYEQYF. The DNA of the CDR3 is TGTGCCAGCAGCTTAGGCCCGAGGGACAGGGGCACCTACGAGCAGTACTTC.

This chain links TRBV7-2 with TRBJ2-1; weak D call: TRBD1 (6 bases). CDR1 is SGHTA and CDR2 is FQGNSA in the germline V gene. The CDR3 totals 15 residues. The ends were cut back, 3 bases at V and 2 bases at J, with 11 bases in the middle. The CDR3 sequence is CASSFLGQPYNEQFF. The CDR3, as DNA: TGTGCCAGCAGCTTTCTCGGACAGCCCTACAATGAGCAGTTCTTC.

The genes are TRBV7-9 and TRBJ2-7, with TRBD2 identical over 13 bases. Germline V gene data show CDR1 as SEHNR and CDR2 as FQNEAQ (reference sequence). The ends lost 2 bases at V and 4 bases at J; junction bases unmatched: 11. The CDR3 length is 18 residues. Here the CDR3 DNA reads TGTGCCAGCAGCTTACCCCGCGGCCGGACTAGCGGGAGTTACGAGCAGTACTTC. It yields the protein CASSLPRGRTSGSYEQYF.

This clone was detected a few times. This sequence joins TRBV4-3 and TRBJ2-2; 7 nucleotides agree with TRBD2. Trimming at V came to 4 bases and at J to 2 bases, leaving 4 bases not matched to a gene. This CDR3 comprises 15 residues. Per the germline V gene, CDR1 is LGHNA and CDR2 is YSLEER. The CDR3: CASSRTSPNTGELFF. The CDR3 nucleotides read TGCGCCAGCAGCCGGACTAGTCCTAACACCGGGGAGCTGTTTTTT.

The rearrangement uses TRBV28 and TRBJ2-5; tentative D call: TRBD2 (7 bases). This CDR3 has 19 amino acids. The germline V gene encodes CDR1 MDHEN and CDR2 SYDVKM. Trimming shortened V by 5 bases and J by 7 bases, and 32 bases separated the two germline ends. Here the CDR3 reads CASSKYPAGVDSLRGTQYF. CDR3 sequence (DNA): TGTGCCAGCAGTAAATATCCGGCGGGAGTGGACTCCCTCAGGGGGACCCAGTACTTC.

The rearrangement joins TRBV2 to TRBJ1-2; D may be TRBD1 (5 bases). V was shortened by 7 bases and J by 8 bases, with 17 bases between the two germline ends. This CDR3 contains 13 residues. Germline V gene lookup returns CDR1 SNHLY and CDR2 FYNNEI. CDR3 in amino acids: CASTRQGKEGYTF. The CDR3 bases are TGTGCCAGCACAAGGCAGGGAAAAGAAGGCTACACCTTC.

V and J are TRBV7-9 and TRBJ1-1; possible D gene TRBD1, 6 bases. Germline V gene lookup returns CDR1 SEHNR and CDR2 FQNEAQ (reference sequence). The CDR3 is 15 amino acids. V lost 4 bases, J lost 5 bases, and 17 bases lay in between. CDR3 coding DNA: TGTGCCAGCAGCTCCCCCGAGGGGGGGAGAACTGAAGCTTTCTTT. Translation gives CASSSPEGGRTEAFF. Supplemented by reference TRBV7-9 and TRBJ1-1, the full variable domain reads DTGVSQNPRHKITKRGQNVTFRCDPISEHNRLYWYRQTLGQGPEFLTYFQNEAQLEKSRLLSDRFSAERPKGSFSTLEIQRTEQGDSAMYLCASSSPEGGRTEAFFGQGTRLTVV.

The V call is TRBV6-5, the J call TRBJ2-5; 7 bases match TRBD2. The CDR3 spans 14 residues. Germline assignment: CDR1 MNHEY and CDR2 SVGAGI. With V trimmed by 8 bases and J by 5 bases, 11 bases remained unmatched. The CDR3 coding sequence is TGTGCCAGCGGAGGCGACCGGGGGGAGGAGACCCAGTACTTC. Amino acids: CASGGDRGEETQYF.

The V call is TRBV6-1, the J call TRBJ2-7; D possibly corresponds to TRBD1 (6 bases). The germline gives CDR1 MNHNS, CDR2 SASEGT. This CDR3 is 12 amino acids long. V lost 5 bases to trimming and J lost 4 bases, with 9 bases between them. DNA of the CDR3: TGTGCCAGCAGTTCAGGGGCGTACGAGCAGTACTTC. Amino acids: CASSSGAYEQYF.

CDR3 DNA sequence: TGTGCCAGCAGGAAAGGCGGGACCCCCGAACCTGAAGCTTTCTTT. This gives the protein CASRKGGTPEPEAFF. The chain recombines TRBV21-1 with TRBJ1-1. TRBV21-1 is labeled a pseudogene. CDR3 length equals 15 residues.

CDR3 in DNA: TGTGCCACCAGCAGAACCCCGAACAGGGGGCTGGACACTGAAGCTTTCTTT. It codes for CATSRTPNRGLDTEAFF. The chain couples TRBV15 to TRBJ1-1, with TRBD1 matching 9 bases. Germline values: CDR1 LNHNV, CDR2 YYDKDF (reference sequence). J gave up 3 bases and V 2 bases, and 10 bases lay outside the gene matches. This CDR3 has 17 amino acids.

The chain recombines TRBV6-1 with TRBJ1-5; TRBD1 aligns across 8 bases. The V gene end was trimmed by 4 bases and the J gene end by 8 bases; junction bases not matched to a gene: 7. This CDR3 is built from 14 residues. In germline, CDR1 is MNHNS, CDR2 SASEGT. The CDR3 nucleotides are TGTGCCAGCAGTGGGGCAGGGGGCTGGGAGCCCCAGCATTTT. Its protein product is CASSGAGGWEPQHF.

The V gene is TRBV19, the J gene TRBJ2-1, with TRBD2 identical over 9 bases. V lost 3 bases, J lost 4 bases, and 10 bases stayed unmatched. This CDR3 spans 17 amino acids. In germline, CDR1 is LNHDA, CDR2 SQIVND (reference sequence). This CDR3 is CASSIMGSGGRYNEQFF. The CDR3 bases are TGTGCCAGTAGTATTATGGGTAGCGGGGGTAGATACAATGAGCAGTTCTTC.

The chain links TRBV9 to TRBJ2-2; D not certain. Between the trimmed V and J ends, which lost 0 bases and 1 base, there was a span of 7 bases. Per the germline V gene, CDR1 is SGDLS and CDR2 is YYNGEE. CDR3 length: 15 amino acids. The CDR3 loop is CASSVGHRNTGELFF. The CDR3 DNA sequence: TGTGCCAGCAGCGTAGGACATAGGAACACCGGGGAGCTGTTTTTT.